This T cell receptor (beta chain) was documented in a study of T cell responses to AZD1222 COVID-19 vaccine. Study-wide findings and caveats: Epitopes outside B.1.351 and B.1.1.7 mutated regions reportedly drew nearly half of spike TCRs.

Using immunoSEQ multiplex PCR, the repertoire was profiled, and TCRdb retains in-frame clones only, with some absent. The table records about 130,000 clones, approximately 84% of them present only once. This clone occurred a few times. The antigen remains unidentified. This TCR came from an adult in good health. This specimen was peripheral blood, taken on day 0 of AZD1222 vaccination.

This CDR3 is CASSDSPGRSNTEAFF. The CDR3 nucleotides are TGTGCCAGCAGTGATTCCCCGGGACGGTCGAACACTGAAGCTTTCTTT. V is TRBV25-1 and J is TRBJ1-1; tentative D call: TRBD1 (5 bases). This CDR3 has 16 residues. V was cut by 3 bases and J by 1 base, with 15 bases left in between. Germline V gene sequence: CDR1 MGHDK, CDR2 SYGVNS.